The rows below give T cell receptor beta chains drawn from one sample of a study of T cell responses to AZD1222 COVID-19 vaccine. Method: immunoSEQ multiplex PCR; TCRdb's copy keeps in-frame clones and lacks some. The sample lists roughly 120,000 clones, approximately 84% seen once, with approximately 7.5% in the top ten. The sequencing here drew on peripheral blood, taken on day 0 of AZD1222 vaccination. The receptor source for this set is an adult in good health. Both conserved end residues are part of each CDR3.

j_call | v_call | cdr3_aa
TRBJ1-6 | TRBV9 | CASSVGKGQGVGSYNSPLHF
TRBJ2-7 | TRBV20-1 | CSYISLSEQYF
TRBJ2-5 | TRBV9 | CASSVEDYGGETQYF
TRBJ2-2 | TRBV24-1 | CATPPGPSNTGELFF
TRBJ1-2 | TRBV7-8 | CASSPDKYYGYTF
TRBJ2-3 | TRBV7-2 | CASSGGSNTLRTQYF
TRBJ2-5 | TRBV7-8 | CASSSGPQETQYF
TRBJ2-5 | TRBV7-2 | CASSTWVGETQYF
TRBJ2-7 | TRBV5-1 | CASSPFSSYEQYF
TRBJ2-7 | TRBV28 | CASRGPEQYF
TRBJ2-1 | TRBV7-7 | CASSLAGGNEQFF
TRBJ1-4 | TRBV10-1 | CASSESRTGRTNEKLFF
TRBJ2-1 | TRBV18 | CASSPPTQGPHEQFF
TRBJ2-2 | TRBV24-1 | CATSDLGGQGRAGELFF
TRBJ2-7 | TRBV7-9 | CASSSPGGTGLLEQYF
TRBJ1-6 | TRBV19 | CASSIDEVQKNSPLHF
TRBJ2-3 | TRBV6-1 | CASSEFVADTQYF
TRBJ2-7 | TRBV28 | CASSLWDTGYEQYF
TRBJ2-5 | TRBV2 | CASNQQGPAQETQYF
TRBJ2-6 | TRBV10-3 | CAISLTDKISSGANVLTF
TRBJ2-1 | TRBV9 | CASSADGLSYNEQFF
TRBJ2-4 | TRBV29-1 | CSVGQGENIQYF
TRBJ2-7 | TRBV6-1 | CASSALGAGGPYEQYF
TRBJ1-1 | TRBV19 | CASSIGREDTEAFF
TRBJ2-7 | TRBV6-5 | CASKRTGSYEQYF
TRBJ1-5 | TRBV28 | CASRDREISNQPQHF
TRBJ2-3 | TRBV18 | CASSPFSPGQGTGSTDTQYF
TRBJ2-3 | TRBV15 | CATSGVTGATDTQYF
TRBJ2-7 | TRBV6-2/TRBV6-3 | CASTPGGTSSYEQYF
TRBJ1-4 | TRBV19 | CASSIEGLGPEKLFF
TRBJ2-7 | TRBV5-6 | CASSSRGPTFMVEQYF